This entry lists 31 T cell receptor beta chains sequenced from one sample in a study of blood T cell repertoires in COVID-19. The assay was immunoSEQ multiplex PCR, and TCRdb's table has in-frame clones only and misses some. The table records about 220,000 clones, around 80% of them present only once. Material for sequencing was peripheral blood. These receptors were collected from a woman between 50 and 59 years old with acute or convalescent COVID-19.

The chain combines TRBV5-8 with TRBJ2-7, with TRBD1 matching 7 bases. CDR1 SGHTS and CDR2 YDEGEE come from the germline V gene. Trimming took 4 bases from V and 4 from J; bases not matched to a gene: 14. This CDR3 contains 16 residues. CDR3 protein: CASSELQGRSLYEQYF. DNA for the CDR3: TGTGCCAGCAGCGAACTACAGGGGCGATCCTTGTACGAGCAGTACTTC.

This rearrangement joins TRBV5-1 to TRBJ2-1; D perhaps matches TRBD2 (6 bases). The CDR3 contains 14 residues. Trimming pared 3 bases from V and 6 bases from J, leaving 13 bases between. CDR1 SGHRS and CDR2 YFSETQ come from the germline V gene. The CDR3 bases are TGCGCCAGCAGCTACCAAACTAGCAGCAATGAGCAGTTCTTC. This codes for CASSYQTSSNEQFF.

In DNA form, the CDR3 reads TGTGCCAGCAGTGAATGGAGGGAGTGGGACAATGAGCAGTTCTTC. Protein product: CASSEWREWDNEQFF. The rearrangement uses TRBV2 and TRBJ2-1; possible D gene TRBD2, 6 bases. Trimming pared 2 bases from V and 5 bases from J, leaving 13 bases between. CDR3 length: 15 residues. The V gene's germline CDR1 is SNHLY and CDR2 FYNNEI.

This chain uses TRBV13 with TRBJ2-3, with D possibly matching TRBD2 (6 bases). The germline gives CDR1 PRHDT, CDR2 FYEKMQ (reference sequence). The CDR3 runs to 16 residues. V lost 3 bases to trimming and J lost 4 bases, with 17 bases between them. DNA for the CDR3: TGTGCCAGCAGCTTTCTAGCCGGGAGTGGGTCAGATACGCAGTATTTT. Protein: CASSFLAGSGSDTQYF.

CDR3 loop: CSASPPVNTEAFF. The CDR3 bases are TGCAGTGCTAGTCCCCCGGTGAACACTGAAGCTTTCTTT. This chain uses TRBV20-1 with TRBJ1-1; D gene ambiguous. V gave up 3 bases and J gave up 0 bases, with 8 bases separating them. CDR1 and CDR2 from the germline V gene are DFQATT and SNEGSKA (reference sequence). This CDR3 region has 13 residues.

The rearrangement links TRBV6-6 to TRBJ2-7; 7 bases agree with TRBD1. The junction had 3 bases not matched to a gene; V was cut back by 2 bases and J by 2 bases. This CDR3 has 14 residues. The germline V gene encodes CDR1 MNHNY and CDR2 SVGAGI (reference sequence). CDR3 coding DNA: TGTGCCAGCAGTTACGGGGACAGACCCTACGAGCAGTACTTC. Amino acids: CASSYGDRPYEQYF.

In DNA form, the CDR3 reads TGTGCCTGGACCCCGGGAGGGGCCGGATACAATGAGCAGTTCTTC. Translation gives CAWTPGGAGYNEQFF. The chain recombines TRBV30 with TRBJ2-1, with 8 bases fitting TRBD2. This CDR3 region has 15 residues. With 4 bases clipped from V and 4 bases from J, the junction kept 9 bases outside the gene matches. Germline lookup yields CDR1 GTSNPN and CDR2 SVGIG (reference sequence).

The CDR3 DNA follows: TGCGCCAGCAGCCTTGACCCGACAAGGCGATCCTACGAGCAGTACTTC. Translating gives CASSLDPTRRSYEQYF. J is TRBJ2-7 and V is TRBV4-1; D is unclear. V lost 4 bases and J 1 base, leaving 17 bases between the germline ends. The CDR3 is 16 amino acids. Germline V gene lookup returns CDR1 MGHRA and CDR2 YSYEKL.

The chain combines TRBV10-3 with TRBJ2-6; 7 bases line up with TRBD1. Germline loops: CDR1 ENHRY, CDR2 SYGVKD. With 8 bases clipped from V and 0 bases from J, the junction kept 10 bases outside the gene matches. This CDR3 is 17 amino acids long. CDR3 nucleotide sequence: TGTGCCATCCAAGGGGACAGTCTCTCCTCTGGGGCCAACGTCCTGACTTTC. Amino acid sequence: CAIQGDSLSSGANVLTF.

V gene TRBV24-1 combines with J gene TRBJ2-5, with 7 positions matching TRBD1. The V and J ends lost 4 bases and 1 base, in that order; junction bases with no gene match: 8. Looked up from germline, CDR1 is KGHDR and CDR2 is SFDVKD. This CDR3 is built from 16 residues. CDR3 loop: CATSDTTGSGQETQYF. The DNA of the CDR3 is TGTGCCACCAGTGACACGACAGGGAGCGGCCAAGAGACCCAGTACTTC.

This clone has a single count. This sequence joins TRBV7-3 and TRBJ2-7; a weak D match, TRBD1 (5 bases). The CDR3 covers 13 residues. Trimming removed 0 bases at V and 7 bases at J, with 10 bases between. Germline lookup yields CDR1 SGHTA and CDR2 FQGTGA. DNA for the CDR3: TGTGCCAGCAGCTTAACGGAAGGGGCGGAGCAGTACTTC. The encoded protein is CASSLTEGAEQYF.

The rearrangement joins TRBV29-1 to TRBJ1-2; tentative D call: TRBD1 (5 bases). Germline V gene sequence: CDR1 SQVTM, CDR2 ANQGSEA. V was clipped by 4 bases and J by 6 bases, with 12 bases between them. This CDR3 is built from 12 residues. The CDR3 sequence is CSVGLRGNGYTF. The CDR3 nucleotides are TGCAGCGTTGGTCTGCGGGGGAATGGCTACACCTTC.

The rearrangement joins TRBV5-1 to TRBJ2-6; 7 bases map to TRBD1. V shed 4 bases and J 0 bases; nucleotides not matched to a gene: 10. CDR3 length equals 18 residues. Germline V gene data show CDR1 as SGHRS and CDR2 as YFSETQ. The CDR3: CASSPWDSGNSGANVLTF. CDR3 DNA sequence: TGCGCCAGCAGCCCCTGGGACAGTGGGAACTCTGGGGCCAACGTCCTGACTTTC.

CDR3 DNA: TGTGCCAGCAGCCAACAGGGCTCCCTTGGGACCCAGTACTTC. It codes for CASSQQGSLGTQYF. The J gene is TRBJ2-5, the V gene TRBV7-2; TRBD1 might be the D (6 bases). Trimming removed 5 bases at V and 7 bases at J, with 17 bases between. Germline values: CDR1 SGHTA, CDR2 FQGNSA. The CDR3 has 14 amino acids.

The CDR3 region has the DNA TGTGCCAGCTCACCCGGGGACAGTAACTATGGCTACACCTTC. It is translated as CASSPGDSNYGYTF. The chain links TRBV18 to TRBJ1-2; 7 nucleotides match TRBD1. Germline loops: CDR1 KGHSH, CDR2 LQKENI. Trimming cost V 3 bases and J 1 base; bases outside gene matches: 2. This CDR3 region has 14 residues.

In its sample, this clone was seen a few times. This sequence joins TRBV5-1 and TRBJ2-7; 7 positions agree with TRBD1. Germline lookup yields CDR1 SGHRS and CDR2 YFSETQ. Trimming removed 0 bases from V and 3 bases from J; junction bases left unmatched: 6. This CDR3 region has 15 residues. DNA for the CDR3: TGCGCCAGCAGCTTGGGTGGACAGGTCCTCTACGAGCAGTACTTC. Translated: CASSLGGQVLYEQYF.

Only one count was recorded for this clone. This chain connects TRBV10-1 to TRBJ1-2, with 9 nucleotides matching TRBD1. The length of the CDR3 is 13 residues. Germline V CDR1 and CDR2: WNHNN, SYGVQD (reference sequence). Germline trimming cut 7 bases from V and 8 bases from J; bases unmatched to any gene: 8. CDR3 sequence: CASNTGTGKGYTF. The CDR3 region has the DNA TGCGCCAGCAATACCGGGACAGGGAAAGGCTACACCTTC.

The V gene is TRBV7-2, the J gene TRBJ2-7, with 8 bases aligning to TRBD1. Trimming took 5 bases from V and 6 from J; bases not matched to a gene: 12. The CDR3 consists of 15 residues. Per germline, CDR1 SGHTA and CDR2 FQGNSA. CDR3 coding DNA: TGTGCCAGCAGCCCTGGCAGGGGGCGGTCTGTCGAGCAGTACTTC. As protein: CASSPGRGRSVEQYF.

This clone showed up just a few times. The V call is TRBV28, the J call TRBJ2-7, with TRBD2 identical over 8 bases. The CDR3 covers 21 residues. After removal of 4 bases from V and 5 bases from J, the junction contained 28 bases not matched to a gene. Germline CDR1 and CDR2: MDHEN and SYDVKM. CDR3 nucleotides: TGTGCCAGCAGTTACCACACCCAAACTTCCTCCCCCCCCGGGAGGGGGAACGAGCAGTACTTC. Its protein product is CASSYHTQTSSPPGRGNEQYF.

DNA of the CDR3: TGTGCCAGCAGTCCGACTAGGTCCACCGGGGAGCTGTTTTTT. Encoded protein: CASSPTRSTGELFF. The rearrangement uses TRBV2 and TRBJ2-2, with TRBD2 as a possible D gene (6 bases). The CDR3 is made up of 14 amino acids. V shed 5 bases and J shed 4 bases, with 11 bases lying between them. Germline assignment: CDR1 SNHLY and CDR2 FYNNEI.

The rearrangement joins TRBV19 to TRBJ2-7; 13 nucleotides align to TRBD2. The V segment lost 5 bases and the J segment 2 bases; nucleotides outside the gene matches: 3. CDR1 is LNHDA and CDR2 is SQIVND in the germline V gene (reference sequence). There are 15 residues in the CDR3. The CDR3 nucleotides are TGTGCCAGTAGTGGGGGGACTAGCGGGACCTACGAGCAGTACTTC. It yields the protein CASSGGTSGTYEQYF.

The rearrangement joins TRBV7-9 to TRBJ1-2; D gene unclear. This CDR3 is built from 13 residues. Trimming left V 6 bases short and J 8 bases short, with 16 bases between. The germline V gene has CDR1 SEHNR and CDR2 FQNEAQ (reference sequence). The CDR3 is CASSPTAIGGYTF. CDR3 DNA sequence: TGTGCCAGCAGTCCAACAGCCATTGGAGGCTACACCTTC.

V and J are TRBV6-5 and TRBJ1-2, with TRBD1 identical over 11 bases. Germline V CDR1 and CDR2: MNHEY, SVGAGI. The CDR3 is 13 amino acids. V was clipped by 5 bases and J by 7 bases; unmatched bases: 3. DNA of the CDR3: TGTGCCAGCAGTCGGACAGGGGGCCTTGGCTACACCTTC. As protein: CASSRTGGLGYTF.

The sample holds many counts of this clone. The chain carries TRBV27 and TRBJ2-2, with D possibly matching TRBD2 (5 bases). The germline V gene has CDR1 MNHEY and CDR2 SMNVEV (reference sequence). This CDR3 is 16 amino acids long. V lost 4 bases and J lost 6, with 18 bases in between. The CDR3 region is CASSYSARGGAGELFF. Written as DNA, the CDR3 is TGTGCCAGCAGTTATAGCGCCCGAGGAGGAGCCGGGGAGCTGTTTTTT.

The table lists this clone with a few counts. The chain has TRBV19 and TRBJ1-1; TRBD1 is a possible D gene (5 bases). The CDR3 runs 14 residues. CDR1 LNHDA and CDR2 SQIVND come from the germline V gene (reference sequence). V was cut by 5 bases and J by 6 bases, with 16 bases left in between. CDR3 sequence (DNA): TGTGCCAGTAGTGCCCCCATGGGGGGGGCTGAAGCTTTCTTT. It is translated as CASSAPMGGAEAFF.

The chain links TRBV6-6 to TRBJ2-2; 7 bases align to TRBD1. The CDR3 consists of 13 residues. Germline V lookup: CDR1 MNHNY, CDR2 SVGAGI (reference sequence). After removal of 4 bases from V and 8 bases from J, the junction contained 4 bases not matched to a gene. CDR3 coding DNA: TGTGCCAGCAGTTCGACAGGGCTGGGGGAGCTGTTTTTT. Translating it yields CASSSTGLGELFF.

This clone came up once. CDR3 in DNA: TGCGCCAGCAGCTTGGCCGGGAGGACGGGAGAGACCCAGTACTTC. Residues: CASSLAGRTGETQYF. The genes are TRBV5-1 and TRBJ2-5, with 7 positions matching TRBD2. V was clipped by 0 bases and J by 4 bases; unmatched bases: 6. This CDR3 spans 15 amino acids. Germline lookup yields CDR1 SGHRS and CDR2 YFSETQ.

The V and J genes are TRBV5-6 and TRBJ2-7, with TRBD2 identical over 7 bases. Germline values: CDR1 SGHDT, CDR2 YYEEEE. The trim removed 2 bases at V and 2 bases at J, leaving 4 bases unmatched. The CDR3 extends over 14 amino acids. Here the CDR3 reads CASSFGRGTYEQYF. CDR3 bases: TGTGCCAGCAGCTTTGGGCGGGGGACCTACGAGCAGTACTTC.

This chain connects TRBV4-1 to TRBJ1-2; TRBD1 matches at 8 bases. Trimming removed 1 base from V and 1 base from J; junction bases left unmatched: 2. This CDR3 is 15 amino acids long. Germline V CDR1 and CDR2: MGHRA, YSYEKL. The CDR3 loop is CASSQAGGDNYGYTF. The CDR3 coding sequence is TGCGCCAGCAGCCAAGCAGGGGGCGATAACTATGGCTACACCTTC.

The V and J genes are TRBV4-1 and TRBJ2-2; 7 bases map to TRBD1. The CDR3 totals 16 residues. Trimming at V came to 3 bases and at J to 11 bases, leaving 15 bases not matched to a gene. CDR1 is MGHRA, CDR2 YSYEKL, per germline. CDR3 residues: CASSQLQGPSPPELFF. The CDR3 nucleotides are TGCGCCAGCAGCCAGCTACAGGGGCCTTCTCCCCCAGAGCTGTTTTTT.

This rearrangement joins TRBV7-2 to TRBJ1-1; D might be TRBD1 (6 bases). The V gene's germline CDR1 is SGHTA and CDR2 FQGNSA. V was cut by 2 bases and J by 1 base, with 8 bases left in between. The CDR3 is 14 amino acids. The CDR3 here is CASSLQGPNTEAFF. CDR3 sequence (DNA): TGTGCCAGCAGCTTACAGGGGCCGAACACTGAAGCTTTCTTT.